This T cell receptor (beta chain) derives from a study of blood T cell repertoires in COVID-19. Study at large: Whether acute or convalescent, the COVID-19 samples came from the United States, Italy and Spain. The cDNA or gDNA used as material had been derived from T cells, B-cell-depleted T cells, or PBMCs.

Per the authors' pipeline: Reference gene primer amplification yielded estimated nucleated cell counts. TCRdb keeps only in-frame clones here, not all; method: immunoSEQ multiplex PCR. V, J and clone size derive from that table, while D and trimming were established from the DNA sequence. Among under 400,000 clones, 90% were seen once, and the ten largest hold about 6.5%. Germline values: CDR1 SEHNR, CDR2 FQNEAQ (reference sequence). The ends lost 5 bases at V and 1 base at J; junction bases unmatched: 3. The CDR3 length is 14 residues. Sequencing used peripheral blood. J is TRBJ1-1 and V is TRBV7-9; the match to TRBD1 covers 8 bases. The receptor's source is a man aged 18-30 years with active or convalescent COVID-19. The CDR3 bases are TGTGCCAGCAGCCCTGGACAGGGGAACACTGAAGCTTTCTTT. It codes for CASSPGQGNTEAFF.